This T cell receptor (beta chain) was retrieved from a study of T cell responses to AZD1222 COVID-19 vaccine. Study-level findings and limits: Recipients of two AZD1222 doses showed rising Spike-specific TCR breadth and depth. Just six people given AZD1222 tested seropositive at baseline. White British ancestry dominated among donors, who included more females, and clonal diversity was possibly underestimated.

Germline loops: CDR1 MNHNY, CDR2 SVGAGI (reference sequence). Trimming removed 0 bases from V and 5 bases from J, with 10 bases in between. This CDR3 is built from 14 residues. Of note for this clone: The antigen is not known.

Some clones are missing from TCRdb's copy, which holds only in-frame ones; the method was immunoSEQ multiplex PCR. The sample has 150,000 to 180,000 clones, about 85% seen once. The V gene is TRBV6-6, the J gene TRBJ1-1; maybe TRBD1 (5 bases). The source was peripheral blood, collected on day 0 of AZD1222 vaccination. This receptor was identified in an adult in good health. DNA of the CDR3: TGTGCCAGCAGTTACTCGAGGGGACGGACTGAAGCTTTCTTT. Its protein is CASSYSRGRTEAFF.